The rows below give T cell receptor beta chains drawn from one sample of a study of T cell responses to AZD1222 COVID-19 vaccine. The method was immunoSEQ multiplex PCR; TCRdb's version includes in-frame clones alone and lacks a portion of them. This table holds about 83,000 clones, roughly 82% found once. The input for sequencing was peripheral blood, taken on day 0 of AZD1222 vaccination. These receptors originate from an adult in good health. Each CDR3 is given without its conserved first and last residue.

J,V,CDR3
TRBJ2-3,TRBV4-3,ASSQDWGYKAKFIDTQY
TRBJ1-6,TRBV7-2,ASSLEGQGVSNSPLH
TRBJ2-1,TRBV4-1,ASSQAAGYQF
TRBJ2-7,TRBV29-1,SVEVIAPGRTSYEQY
TRBJ2-7,TRBV12-2,ASRLDPRGSDEQY
TRBJ1-1,TRBV6-2/TRBV6-3,ASSYLSGTGGTTNTEAF
TRBJ1-1,TRBV4-3,ASSQFWKPNTEAF
TRBJ1-6,TRBV6-5,ASDDRRKSPLH
TRBJ2-1,TRBV27,ASSWTSGRAGYEQF
TRBJ2-3,TRBV6-2/TRBV6-3,ASSYPTGGASDTQY
TRBJ2-3,TRBV7-9,ASSFRGQGVTQY
TRBJ1-4,TRBV6-5,ASSLQGNEKLF
TRBJ2-2,TRBV19,ASSPRTAMNTGELF
TRBJ1-3,TRBV4-2,ASSQRSTAGSGGNTIY
TRBJ2-2,TRBV19,ASTPTRFSPRDTGELF
TRBJ2-7,TRBV5-1,ASSLVRGISYEQY
TRBJ2-5,TRBV5-4,ASSSDSSGGQETQY
TRBJ2-7,TRBV5-5,ASSFGGEDQH
TRBJ2-1,TRBV5-1,ASTPGPSGGSSDNEQF
TRBJ1-2,TRBV25-1,ASSELSGGYT
TRBJ1-5,TRBV27,ASSPSAGLFQPQH
TRBJ1-2,TRBV7-2,ASSSIRDTGGGYT
TRBJ2-2,TRBV12-5,ASGLTAGGANTGELF
TRBJ2-5,TRBV5-1,ASSRDWGQTQY
TRBJ1-3,TRBV7-9,ASSLVRLQKKNPGNTIY
TRBJ1-3,TRBV7-8,ASSLVGGTGNTIY
TRBJ2-5,TRBV4-1,ASSLRLAEVQETQY
TRBJ2-7,TRBV15,ATSRDHGGAAEQY
TRBJ1-5,TRBV6-2/TRBV6-3,ASSRQGVTGQGSTWGNQPQH
TRBJ2-3,TRBV3-1/TRBV3-2,ASSQGLAGPTITDTQY
TRBJ2-6,TRBV7-2,ASSTNSGANVLT
TRBJ1-2,TRBV28,ASSLSGTSFGYT
TRBJ2-1,TRBV14,ASSRHHGTSNEQF
TRBJ2-1,TRBV19,ASIRGGGSYNEQF
TRBJ1-3,TRBV28,ASSLDIPGPGNTIY
TRBJ1-4,TRBV7-9,ASREAGGDEKLF
TRBJ2-7,TRBV18,ASSPGGPALDEQY
TRBJ1-2,TRBV18,ASSPRTPGKGYT
TRBJ2-7,TRBV3-1/TRBV3-2,ASSQDSGGSYEQY
TRBJ1-1,TRBV7-2,ASSLEIQRAF
TRBJ1-1,TRBV2,ASSEGQAF
TRBJ1-1,TRBV9,ASSIGPNTEAF
TRBJ1-3,TRBV10-3,AISRQTSGNTIY
TRBJ1-5,TRBV28,ASSTQTTGYQPQH
TRBJ2-1,TRBV7-2,ASSLGGSGGSNEQF
TRBJ2-3,TRBV15,ATSRVDTQY
TRBJ2-3,TRBV10-3,AISPGTGGTDTQY
TRBJ1-2,TRBV28,ASSLIPQGKIFYGYT
TRBJ1-5,TRBV9,ASSEEGGPQPQH
TRBJ2-2,TRBV3-1/TRBV3-2,ASSQDLRAGELF
TRBJ1-4,TRBV2,ASSELTGTNEKLF
TRBJ1-6,TRBV10-3,AIRAQGSSYNSPLH
TRBJ2-1,TRBV11-3,ASSFGTGFNEQF
TRBJ2-5,TRBV6-1,ASSENWQETQY